A single sample gave rise to the 27 T cell receptor beta chains below, sequenced in a study of lymphopenia after photon versus proton radiotherapy. Clones were sequenced by immunoSEQ multiplex PCR, and TCRdb holds only the in-frame ones, with some missing. The sample gives 20,000 to 30,000 clones, more than 75% of which show up once; about 23% is in the top ten. Material: peripheral blood, obtained from a patient treated with photon-based radiotherapy. The receptors were sampled from a man aged 35-49 years with gastric cancer.

This sequence joins TRBV4-3 and TRBJ1-4; 8 bases are shared with TRBD1. Trimming cost V 2 bases and J 8 bases; bases outside gene matches: 10. Germline V gives CDR1 LGHNA, CDR2 YSLEER. The CDR3 is 16 residues long. CDR3: CASSQYQGAVQEKLFF. The CDR3 nucleotides are TGCGCCAGCAGCCAATACCAGGGGGCTGTTCAGGAAAAACTGTTTTTT.

The chain carries TRBV14 and TRBJ1-2; no firm D call. This CDR3 is 13 amino acids long. V lost 0 bases and J lost 9, with 11 bases in between. Germline assignment: CDR1 SGHDN and CDR2 FVKESK. The CDR3 is CASSQEAGTRYTF. The DNA for the CDR3 is TGTGCCAGCAGCCAAGAAGCTGGCACTCGCTACACCTTC. Filled out from reference TRBV14 and TRBJ1-2, the complete variable domain reads EAGVTQFPSHSVIEKGQTVTLRCDPISGHDNLYWYRRVMGKEIKFLLHFVKESKQDESGMPNNRFLAERTGGTYSTLKVQPAELEDSGVYFCASSQEAGTRYTFGSGTRLTVV.

This rearrangement joins TRBV4-2 to TRBJ1-6, with a weak D call TRBD1 (5 bases). CDR1 LGHNA and CDR2 YNFKEQ come from the germline V gene. V was trimmed by 2 bases and J by 0 bases, leaving 20 bases between them. CDR3 length: 20 residues. Here the CDR3 reads CASSQTLGLGGSSYNSPLHF. The CDR3 nucleotides read TGTGCCAGCAGCCAAACACTGGGGCTTGGAGGGAGCTCCTATAATTCACCCCTCCACTTT.

This clone is categorized as medium-sized. In DNA, the CDR3 is TGTGCCAGCAGCCCGGGACAGGCACAGCCCCAGCATTTT. Its translation is CASSPGQAQPQHF. This rearrangement joins TRBV6-6 to TRBJ1-5, with 8 bases that match TRBD1. The trim removed 6 bases at V and 7 bases at J, leaving 5 bases unmatched. The CDR3 spans 13 residues. Germline V gene sequence: CDR1 MNHNY, CDR2 SVGAGI (reference sequence).

The J gene is TRBJ1-1, the V gene TRBV5-1; weak D call: TRBD1 (5 bases). CDR3 length equals 13 residues. V shed 1 base and J shed 3 bases, with 7 bases lying between them. CDR1 SGHRS and CDR2 YFSETQ come from the germline V gene. CDR3 in amino acids: CASSLTGDTEAFF. CDR3 nucleotides: TGCGCCAGCAGCTTGACAGGAGACACTGAAGCTTTCTTT.

This rearrangement joins TRBV9 to TRBJ2-2; the D gene is possibly TRBD1 (5 bases). The CDR3 covers 15 residues. CDR1 SGDLS and CDR2 YYNGEE come from the germline V gene. Trimming pared 3 bases from V and 1 base from J, leaving 10 bases between. The CDR3 is CASSGIQGNTGELFF. The DNA of the CDR3 is TGTGCCAGCAGCGGGATCCAGGGGAACACCGGGGAGCTGTTTTTT.

This clone has just a few counts. This chain uses TRBV2 with TRBJ1-1; TRBD1 matches 9 bases. The CDR3 runs to 14 residues. Germline-derived CDR1 and CDR2 are SNHLY and FYNNEI. The junction had 3 bases not matched to a gene; V was cut back by 6 bases and J by 1 base. CDR3 residues: CASRPGQGNTEAFF. CDR3 bases: TGTGCCAGCAGACCGGGACAGGGGAACACTGAAGCTTTCTTT.

As to this clone: This sequence is one base from a far larger clone and is likely a read error. The rearrangement joins TRBV5-4 to TRBJ2-3; the match to TRBD1 covers 7 bases. CDR1 and CDR2 from the germline V gene are SGHNT and YYREEE (reference sequence). V dropped 4 bases and J dropped 5; count of bases not matched to a gene: 22. The length of the CDR3 is 19 residues. For the CDR3, the DNA is TGTGCCAGCAGCCAATCCTCCGCGACCAGGGGGAGTCCGGGAGATACGCAGTATTTT. Translation gives CASSQSSATRGSPGDTQYF.

The chain recombines TRBV4-3 with TRBJ1-1, with 9 bases identical to TRBD1. Germline V gene sequence: CDR1 LGHNA, CDR2 YSLEER. The CDR3 spans 15 residues. The V segment lost 1 base and the J segment 9 bases; nucleotides outside the gene matches: 9. As DNA, the CDR3 is TGCGCCAGCAGCCAAGTCCTCCGGGACAGGGAGAAAGCTTTCTTT. Residues: CASSQVLRDREKAFF.

This rearrangement joins TRBV2 to TRBJ2-1; no reliable D call. V gave up 4 bases and J gave up 5 bases, with 6 bases separating them. This CDR3 is built from 12 residues. CDR1 is SNHLY and CDR2 is FYNNEI in the germline V gene. As DNA, the CDR3 is TGTGCCAGCAGTGGCCAGAACAATGAGCAGTTCTTC. Amino acids: CASSGQNNEQFF.

V is TRBV7-2 and J is TRBJ2-1; D gene unclear. The V and J ends lost 0 bases and 5 bases respectively, with 2 bases between them. The CDR3 runs to 12 residues. Germline assignment: CDR1 SGHTA and CDR2 FQGNSA. CDR3 sequence (DNA): TGTGCCAGCAGCTTAGCTCACAATGAGCAGTTCTTC. Encoded protein: CASSLAHNEQFF.

V is TRBV28 and J is TRBJ1-5, with D hard to call. The CDR3 has 11 amino acids. CDR1 and CDR2 from the germline V gene are MDHEN and SYDVKM. V gave up 4 bases and J gave up 8 bases, with 6 bases separating them. The CDR3 DNA is TGTGCCAGCAGTTCCAAGGAGCCCCAGCATTTT. This encodes CASSSKEPQHF.

The V call is TRBV4-3, the J call TRBJ2-7, with a possible D match to TRBD2 (6 bases). This CDR3 region has 12 residues. Germline V gives CDR1 LGHNA, CDR2 YSLEER. The V gene lost 4 bases and the J gene lost 7 bases, with 11 bases spanning the gap. The CDR3 here is CASSPDSGEQYF. As DNA, the CDR3 is TGCGCCAGCAGCCCCGACAGCGGGGAGCAGTACTTC.

The V gene is TRBV19, the J gene TRBJ2-4, with 7 bases fitting TRBD1. Germline CDR1 and CDR2: LNHDA and SQIVND (reference sequence). Trimming removed 4 bases from V and 7 bases from J; junction bases left unmatched: 13. This CDR3 contains 16 residues. In DNA, the CDR3 is TGTGCCAGTAGTACCGGGACAGCTCCCGAGAGTAACATTCAGTACTTC. As protein: CASSTGTAPESNIQYF.

The genes are TRBV4-2 and TRBJ2-7; D not resolved. Germline assignment: CDR1 LGHNA and CDR2 YNFKEQ. V was cut by 3 bases and J by 6 bases, with 12 bases left in between. The CDR3 runs 13 residues. The CDR3 sequence: CASSHVGPGEQYF. CDR3 nucleotides: TGTGCCAGCAGCCATGTCGGACCGGGCGAGCAGTACTTC.

This clone was counted once. This chain uses TRBV5-1 with TRBJ1-1; tentatively, D is TRBD1 (5 bases). The CDR3 loop spans 16 amino acids. Trimming stripped 4 bases from V and 0 bases from J, with 16 bases between. Germline loops: CDR1 SGHRS, CDR2 YFSETQ. The CDR3 sequence is CASSRYSDSMNTEAFF. CDR3 DNA sequence: TGCGCCAGCAGCCGATATAGCGACAGCATGAACACTGAAGCTTTCTTT.

The chain combines TRBV5-1 with TRBJ2-3; D might be TRBD2 (6 bases). Trimming left V 5 bases short and J 1 base short, with 11 bases between. The germline CDR1 and CDR2 sequences are SGHRS and YFSETQ. The CDR3 length is 14 residues. The CDR3 nucleotides read TGCGCCAGCAGGAATTCGGGGGGCACAGATACGCAGTATTTT. As protein: CASRNSGGTDTQYF.

The rearrangement uses TRBV5-8 and TRBJ1-1; D remains unclear. Germline values: CDR1 SGHTS, CDR2 YDEGEE. V gave up 1 base and J gave up 1 base, with 11 bases separating them. The CDR3 totals 15 residues. The CDR3 loop reads CASSLLVNGNTEAFF. The CDR3 coding sequence is TGTGCCAGCAGCTTGTTGGTCAATGGGAACACTGAAGCTTTCTTT.

The chain uses TRBV10-3 and TRBJ1-1; D remains ambiguous. The CDR3 sequence is 13 residues long. The germline V gene has CDR1 ENHRY and CDR2 SYGVKD. V was trimmed by 5 bases and J by 7 bases, leaving 14 bases between them. CDR3 nucleotides: TGTGCCATCAGTCTCTCCCTCCGTAATGAAGCTTTCTTT. Translating it yields CAISLSLRNEAFF.

V gene TRBV6-1 combines with J gene TRBJ1-1, with D perhaps matching TRBD1 (5 bases). Between the trimmed V and J ends, which lost 8 bases and 1 base, there was a span of 8 bases. Germline V gene sequence: CDR1 MNHNS, CDR2 SASEGT. CDR3 size: 12 residues. In DNA form, the CDR3 reads TGTGCCAGCCTCGGGGCGAACACTGAAGCTTTCTTT. Amino acids: CASLGANTEAFF.

This clone has a handful of counts. The chain combines TRBV4-2 with TRBJ2-7; tentatively, D is TRBD1 (5 bases). V lost 1 base and J 3 bases, leaving 13 bases between the germline ends. Germline-derived CDR1 and CDR2 are LGHNA and YNFKEQ. The length of the CDR3 is 15 residues. As DNA, the CDR3 is TGTGCCAGCAGCCAAGCTCTGACAGTTATCTACGAGCAGTACTTC. Translated: CASSQALTVIYEQYF.

This clone occurred once. The V gene is TRBV11-2, the J gene TRBJ1-1, with unresolved D. This CDR3 has 15 residues. Trimming shortened V by 1 base and J by 0 bases, and 9 bases separated the two germline ends. Germline CDR1 is SGHAT and CDR2 is FQNNGV. CDR3 residues: CASSLGMGLNTEAFF. CDR3 bases: TGTGCCAGCAGCTTAGGGATGGGCCTGAACACTGAAGCTTTCTTT.

V is TRBV5-1 and J is TRBJ2-2; D may be TRBD1 or TRBD2 (5 bases each). Germline assignment: CDR1 SGHRS and CDR2 YFSETQ. This CDR3 contains 17 residues. Trimming pared 4 bases from V and 5 bases from J, leaving 21 bases between. The CDR3 loop reads CASSPARDGRLTGELFF. CDR3 nucleotides: TGCGCCAGCAGCCCGGCAAGGGACGGCCGACTGACCGGGGAGCTGTTTTTT.

This chain links TRBV7-2 with TRBJ1-2; TRBD1 matches at 10 bases. V dropped 5 bases and J dropped 6; count of bases not matched to a gene: 9. CDR3 length equals 15 residues. Germline CDR1 and CDR2: SGHTA and FQGNSA. CDR3 amino acids: CASSPSTGGFDGYTF. In nucleotides, the CDR3 is TGTGCCAGCAGCCCCTCGACAGGGGGCTTCGATGGCTACACCTTC.

This clone was counted only a few times. V and J are TRBV28 and TRBJ1-4; no clear D gene. The germline gives CDR1 MDHEN, CDR2 SYDVKM. The CDR3 runs to 14 residues. Trimming took off 8 bases at V and 2 bases at J, with 12 bases between the two ends. CDR3 sequence reads: CASRLWRTNEKLFF. The CDR3 DNA reads as TGTGCCAGCCGCCTTTGGCGGACTAATGAAAAACTGTTTTTT.

This rearrangement joins TRBV7-9 to TRBJ2-7; the D is unclear. V shed 2 bases and J shed 3 bases, with 8 bases lying between them. CDR1 is SEHNR, CDR2 FQNEAQ, per germline (reference sequence). The CDR3 runs to 13 residues. As DNA, the CDR3 is TGTGCCAGCAGCTTAAGTACAGACTACGAGCAGTACTTC. Its translation is CASSLSTDYEQYF.

This clone was seen a single time. The V gene is TRBV11-1, the J gene TRBJ1-1; D is possibly TRBD1 (5 bases). The CDR3 spans 15 residues. Germline CDR1 and CDR2: SGHAT and FQDESV (reference sequence). V dropped 5 bases and J dropped 0 bases, with 13 bases sitting between them. The CDR3 coding sequence is TGTGCCAGCAGCCCCGAAACAGGACTGAACACTGAAGCTTTCTTT. Protein: CASSPETGLNTEAFF.